The 24 T cell receptor beta chains below all came from one sample that was sequenced in a study of blood T cell repertoires in COVID-19. Data came from immunoSEQ multiplex PCR; TCRdb stores just in-frame clones and leaves some out. The repertoire holds roughly 39,000 clones, with approximately 85% as singletons. Sequences were obtained from peripheral blood. These receptor sequences come from a human donor in a cohort sampled during active COVID-19.

The V gene is TRBV6-5, the J gene TRBJ2-7; 7 bases are a match to TRBD2. The CDR3 is 15 residues long. V trimming: 7 bases; J trimming: 0 bases; junction bases outside the gene matches: 9. Germline assignment: CDR1 MNHEY and CDR2 SVGAGI. CDR3 nucleotide sequence: TGTGCCAGCACCCCTAGCGGTAGGAGCTCCTACGAGCAGTACTTC. It is translated as CASTPSGRSSYEQYF.

This chain links TRBV27 with TRBJ2-4; tentatively, D is TRBD2 (5 bases). Per germline, CDR1 MNHEY and CDR2 SMNVEV (reference sequence). The CDR3 is 15 residues long. The V end lost 2 bases, the J end lost 0 bases, and 8 bases lay between the germline ends. For the CDR3, the DNA is TGTGCCAGCAGTTTACGAGGACTAGCCAAAAACATTCAGTACTTC. Translating gives CASSLRGLAKNIQYF.

This clone was seen a single time. V is TRBV18 and J is TRBJ1-4; tentative D call: TRBD1 (6 bases). CDR3 length equals 14 residues. Germline CDR1 and CDR2: KGHSH and LQKENI. Trimming took 6 bases from V and 7 from J, leaving 15 bases between them. The CDR3 loop reads CASSQGIGGEKLFF. The CDR3 coding sequence is TGTGCCAGCTCCCAGGGGATTGGGGGTGAAAAACTGTTTTTT.

This chain uses TRBV6-2 or TRBV6-3 with TRBJ1-2; D not certain. From germline, CDR1 is MNHEY and CDR2 SVGEGT. The CDR3 is 13 residues long. Deletions cut 0 bases from V and 8 bases from J, with 10 bases between. The chain's CDR3 is CASSYSGSGGYTF. CDR3 DNA sequence: TGTGCCAGCAGTTACTCGGGCAGCGGGGGCTACACCTTC.

The chain couples TRBV7-9 to TRBJ1-4; TRBD1 aligns across 9 bases. The V gene's germline CDR1 is SEHNR and CDR2 FQNEAQ (reference sequence). The V segment lost 3 bases and the J segment 8 bases; nucleotides outside the gene matches: 7. The CDR3 contains 15 residues. CDR3 DNA: TGTGCCAGCAGCTTCCCGGGACAGGGACGGGAAAAACTGTTTTTT. Encoded protein: CASSFPGQGREKLFF.

V gene TRBV2 combines with J gene TRBJ2-3; weak D call: TRBD2 (6 bases). The V gene lost 5 bases and the J gene lost 6 bases, with 12 bases spanning the gap. The germline V gene has CDR1 SNHLY and CDR2 FYNNEI. The CDR3 is made up of 13 amino acids. CDR3 bases: TGTGCCAGCAGTCGGGACTGGGGGGATACGCAGTATTTT. Protein product: CASSRDWGDTQYF.

The gene calls are TRBV5-1 and TRBJ1-3, with 8 bases lining up with TRBD1. The germline V gene has CDR1 SGHRS and CDR2 YFSETQ. This CDR3 is built from 16 residues. After removal of 0 bases from V and 1 base from J, the junction contained 3 bases not matched to a gene. The CDR3 sequence is CASSLGGQASGNTIYF. The CDR3 nucleotides are TGCGCCAGCAGCTTGGGGGGACAGGCGTCTGGAAACACCATATATTTT.

This chain joins TRBV19 and TRBJ2-3, with TRBD2 matching over 10 bases. CDR1 and CDR2 from the germline V gene are LNHDA and SQIVND (reference sequence). The V and J ends lost 10 bases and 6 bases, in that order; junction bases with no gene match: 10. This CDR3 region has 14 residues. CDR3 nucleotides: TGTGCCACCACTGGACTAGCGGCGGGGGATACGCAGTATTTT. Its translation: CATTGLAAGDTQYF.

The rearrangement joins TRBV10-3 to TRBJ2-3; 9 positions agree with TRBD2. In germline, CDR1 is ENHRY, CDR2 SYGVKD. CDR3 length: 16 residues. Trimming cost V 2 bases and J 2 bases; bases outside gene matches: 5. The CDR3, as DNA: TGTGCCATCAGTGAGGCGACTAGCGGATTCACAGATACGCAGTATTTT. This gives the protein CAISEATSGFTDTQYF.

This chain links TRBV9 with TRBJ2-1; 8 bases map to TRBD2. Looked up from germline, CDR1 is SGDLS and CDR2 is YYNGEE. This CDR3 comprises 14 residues. V was pared by 1 base and J by 6 bases, with 3 bases of the junction left unmatched. The CDR3 sequence: CASSVPGGGNEQFF. The CDR3 DNA is TGTGCCAGCAGCGTACCGGGAGGGGGCAATGAGCAGTTCTTC.

The chain has TRBV5-1 and TRBJ1-1; the D gene is possibly TRBD1 (6 bases). The V gene's germline CDR1 is SGHRS and CDR2 YFSETQ. The CDR3 consists of 14 residues. V shed 4 bases and J shed 4 bases, with 14 bases lying between them. In DNA form, the CDR3 reads TGCGCCAGCAGCCAGGACAGATCAGGCACTGAAGCTTTCTTT. Translated: CASSQDRSGTEAFF.

V is TRBV19 and J is TRBJ2-2; unclear D gene. This CDR3 has 12 amino acids. Trimming stripped 3 bases from V and 6 bases from J, with 5 bases between. Germline lookup yields CDR1 LNHDA and CDR2 SQIVND (reference sequence). The CDR3 loop is CASSIWPGELFF. Written as DNA, the CDR3 is TGTGCCAGTAGTATTTGGCCCGGGGAGCTGTTTTTT.

The gene calls are TRBV3-1 (or the pseudogene TRBV3-2) and TRBJ1-4; D remains unclear. Trimming removed 2 bases at V and 8 bases at J, with 9 bases between. The CDR3 has 13 residues. CDR1 and CDR2 (germline): LGHDT, YNNKEL (reference sequence). CDR3 loop: CASSQTSREKLFF. As DNA, the CDR3 is TGTGCCAGCAGCCAAACGAGCCGAGAAAAACTGTTTTTT.

This clone was counted between two and nine times. V and J are TRBV23-1 and TRBJ2-7; 9 bases are shared with TRBD2. TRBV23-1 is designated an ORF whose function remains uncertain. Trimming removed 0 bases from V and 2 bases from J; junction bases left unmatched: 5. The CDR3 is 16 amino acids. The DNA of the CDR3 is TGCGCCAGCAGTCAATCGAAGACTAGCGGAACCTACGAGCAGTACTTC. Protein sequence: CASSQSKTSGTYEQYF.

The CDR3 DNA reads TGTGCCAGCAGCTCTGGGGACTCCCGCTTCATTACCGGGGAGCTGTTTTTT. Encoded protein: CASSSGDSRFITGELFF. This rearrangement joins TRBV9 to TRBJ2-2, with D perhaps TRBD2 (6 bases). V was pared by 4 bases and J by 5 bases, with 21 bases between. Germline CDR1 SGDLS, CDR2 YYNGEE. The CDR3 spans 17 residues.

The genes are TRBV7-2 and TRBJ2-1; TRBD2 aligns across 11 bases. The CDR3 has 19 residues. Germline-derived CDR1 and CDR2 are SGHTA and FQGNSA. J gave up 4 bases and V 3 bases, and 14 bases lay outside the gene matches. The CDR3 DNA is TGTGCCAGCAGCTTCTCGGAGACTACTAGCGGGAGAGATTACAATGAGCAGTTCTTC. Its translation: CASSFSETTSGRDYNEQFF. Complete variable domain (other parts from reference TRBV7-2 and TRBJ2-1): GAGVSQSPSNKVTEKGKDVELRCDPISGHTALYWYRQSLGQGLEFLIYFQGNSAPDKSGLPSDRFSAERTGGSVSTLTIQRTQQEDSAVYLCASSFSETTSGRDYNEQFFGPGTRLTVL.

This chain uses TRBV27 with TRBJ1-2; possibly TRBD1 for D (5 bases). The CDR3 runs 14 residues. V was shortened by 6 bases and J by 8 bases, with 19 bases between the two germline ends. The germline gives CDR1 MNHEY, CDR2 SMNVEV (reference sequence). DNA for the CDR3: TGTGCCAGCAGCCGCCTACAGGCCAGGGAAGGCTACACCTTC. This encodes CASSRLQAREGYTF.

This clone was counted only a few times. The chain couples TRBV20-1 to TRBJ1-3; possibly TRBD1 for D (6 bases). The V and J ends lost 3 bases and 7 bases respectively, with 16 bases between them. The germline V gene encodes CDR1 DFQATT and CDR2 SNEGSKA (reference sequence). The CDR3 totals 14 residues. The CDR3 nucleotides are TGCAGTGCTAGTAGCCCAGGGGAGGGGAACACCATATATTTT. The encoded protein is CSASSPGEGNTIYF.

The chain employs TRBV7-9 and TRBJ2-1; tentative D call: TRBD2 (5 bases). Germline-derived CDR1 and CDR2 are SEHNR and FQNEAQ (reference sequence). Trimming removed 5 bases from V and 9 bases from J, with 17 bases in between. This CDR3 spans 14 amino acids. The CDR3 spells CASSPDGPEGEQFF. The CDR3 DNA follows: TGTGCCAGCAGCCCGGACGGGCCAGAGGGTGAGCAGTTCTTC.

The genes are TRBV5-1 and TRBJ2-7, with 9 positions matching TRBD1. Trimming took 4 bases from V and 2 from J; bases not matched to a gene: 7. The CDR3 has 15 amino acids. Germline V gene lookup returns CDR1 SGHRS and CDR2 YFSETQ. CDR3 nucleotide sequence: TGCGCCAGCAGCCCGACAGGGGGAACGACCTACGAGCAGTACTTC. Protein product: CASSPTGGTTYEQYF.

CDR3 region: CASSLGPGQGAIGELFF. Written as DNA, the CDR3 is TGTGCCAGCAGCTTGGGCCCGGGACAGGGGGCGATCGGGGAGCTGTTTTTT. The chain joins TRBV5-4 to TRBJ2-2; TRBD1 matches at 12 bases. The germline V gene encodes CDR1 SGHNT and CDR2 YYREEE (reference sequence). The CDR3 totals 17 residues. Trimming took 0 bases from V and 7 from J; bases not matched to a gene: 7.

This clone showed up just once. The chain links TRBV5-4 to TRBJ2-2, with 12 bases identical to TRBD1. This CDR3 comprises 15 residues. V trimming: 4 bases; J trimming: 6 bases; junction bases outside the gene matches: 4. Germline V lookup: CDR1 SGHNT, CDR2 YYREEE (reference sequence). The CDR3 loop reads CASSPGTGGSGELFF. The CDR3 nucleotides are TGTGCCAGCAGCCCCGGGACAGGGGGCTCCGGGGAGCTGTTTTTT.

The chain recombines TRBV12-5 with TRBJ1-1; D is unresolved. The germline V and J ends were trimmed by 8 bases and 9 bases, with 16 bases remaining between them. The CDR3 is 12 amino acids. CDR1 and CDR2 from the germline V gene are LGHNT and FRNRAP. CDR3: CASHSSGSQAFF. Here the CDR3 DNA reads TGTGCTAGTCACTCCTCCGGGAGCCAAGCTTTCTTT.

The chain links TRBV6-5 to TRBJ1-3; the D gene is possibly TRBD1 (6 bases). The ends were cut back, 0 bases at V and 4 bases at J, with 10 bases in the middle. From germline, CDR1 is MNHEY and CDR2 SVGAGI. CDR3 size: 15 residues. CDR3 DNA: TGTGCCAGCAGTTACTCGCGGGGGCTGGGAAACACCATATATTTT. Translation: CASSYSRGLGNTIYF.